The 4 T cell receptor beta chains reported below all come from one sample, sequenced in a study of T-cell reconstitution after alpha-beta-depleted transplantation in children. Preparation of the TCRbeta library involved a method that used unique molecular identifiers. TCRdb itself ran the PCR reads through MiXCR, one entry per CDR3 protein. The table shows some 500,000 distinct CDR3 sequences, with approximately 20% occurring only once. The source material was PBMCs from the stem cell graft donor, sampled from the stem cell graft. The receptors were sampled from a human donor who donated a stem cell graft to a child with acute lymphoblastic leukemia.

The chain has TRBV27 and TRBJ2-7; D is unclear. CDR3 length: 14 residues. Trimming stripped 3 bases from V and 5 bases from J, with 14 bases between. Looked up from germline, CDR1 is MNHEY and CDR2 is SMNVEV (reference sequence). CDR3 DNA: TGTGCCAGCAGTTTCGGGCCCCGCGGAGACGAGCAGTACTTC. Translating it yields CASSFGPRGDEQYF.

The gene calls are TRBV7-8 and TRBJ2-7; possible D gene TRBD1, 6 bases. The CDR3 contains 14 residues. Trimming cost V 5 bases and J 2 bases, with 13 bases left between them. The germline gives CDR1 SGHVS, CDR2 FQNEAQ. CDR3 sequence (DNA): TGTGCCAGCAGCGAACAGACAGGCCCCTACGAGCAGTACTTC. This sequence encodes CASSEQTGPYEQYF. Complete variable domain (other parts from reference TRBV7-8 and TRBJ2-7): GAGVSQSPRYKVAKRGQDVALRCDPISGHVSLFWYQQALGQGPEFLTYFQNEAQLDKSGLPSDRFFAERPEGSVSTLKIQRTQQEDSAVYLCASSEQTGPYEQYFGPGTRLTVT.

This clonotype showed up just a few times. The chain recombines TRBV5-1 with TRBJ1-2; D gene uncertain. This CDR3 comprises 15 residues. V lost 2 bases to trimming and J lost 6 bases, with 17 bases between them. Germline V gives CDR1 SGHRS, CDR2 YFSETQ. CDR3 residues: CASSLRSWTDDGYTF. The CDR3 region has the DNA TGCGCCAGCAGCTTACGTTCCTGGACGGACGATGGCTACACCTTC.

This clonotype came up a few times. The chain is built from TRBV7-9 and TRBJ2-7, with 12 bases that match TRBD2. Germline V gene lookup returns CDR1 SEHNR and CDR2 FQNEAQ (reference sequence). The trim removed 0 bases at V and 2 bases at J, leaving 5 bases unmatched. The CDR3 is 17 residues long. The CDR3 nucleotides are TGTGCCAGCAGCTTAGCTTCTTGGACTAGCGGGACCTACGAGCAGTACTTC. This translates into CASSLASWTSGTYEQYF.